Given below is one TCR beta chain in context. The specificity of this receptor is unknown. No much larger clonotype is one base removed from it; base qualities were not supplied. This entry belongs to a study of regulatory T cells in long-lasting Graves disease (dated by TCRdb to the early 2020s). Regarding the research as a whole: Patients with newly diagnosed Graves' disease had been on antithyroid drugs for under 3 months. A total of 33 samples were covered by TCR sequencing, comprising approximately 13 persistent and around 20 newly diagnosed Graves' disease patients. Peripheral blood TCR sequencing and RNA sequencing compared persistent Graves' disease patients with newly diagnosed Graves' disease patients. The study was registered as a clinical trial and conducted in China. Points the paper makes about the study in general: Because the primary lesion, thyroid tissue, could not be accessed, the study looked at peripheral blood alone. Compared with newly diagnosed patients, patients with persistent Graves' disease had lower TCR Shannon entropy and fewer highly expanded clones, which suggests clonal expansion. Patients with persistent disease shared more public clonotypes (approximately 2,500) than newly diagnosed patients did (966). The small sample size was acknowledged by the authors as a limitation that may reduce accuracy. Persistent disease showed preferential use of TRBV28, TRBJ1-2 and TRBJ2-5, whereas newly diagnosed disease favored TRBV20-1 and TRBJ2-1. Only the TCR beta chain was sequenced and analyzed.

In light of the paper, this sample's time point label describes: newly diagnosed GD, antithyroid drugs for less than 3 months. For both TCR sequencing and RNA sequencing, RNA was extracted from PBMCs using TRIzol. The diagnosis of Graves' disease was made according to American Thyroid Association guidelines. The patients came from an endocrinology department in Xi'an, China. From each patient, approximately 10 milliliters of peripheral blood was collected into an EDTA anticoagulant tube. Ficoll Paque Plus density gradient separation was used to isolate PBMCs, and no further T cell sorting was performed. An Agilent 2100 Bioanalyzer and agarose gel were used to assess RNA quality, and a NanoDrop 2000 was used to measure RNA concentration. From the germline V gene (reference sequence), CDR1 is MNHEY and CDR2 is SMNVEV. V and J are truncated by 4 bases and 2 bases respectively, leaving an intervening sequence of 6 bases. Its CDR3 holds 14 amino acids, cysteine through phenylalanine. The entry retains the CDR3 DNA only, 42 bases that are in frame from base 1.

Libraries were prepared through multiplex PCR. Sequencing was carried out with an Illumina HiSeq 4000. iRepertoire HTBI primers and Arm-PCR amplification of CDR3 regions were used to construct TCR beta libraries. Gel purification was performed on PCR products prior to sequencing. Concerning the study's data processing: Gene usage analysis of CDR3 amino acid clonotypes used the 62 TRBV and about 13 TRBJ segments found across samples. Filtered high-quality paired reads were merged into contigs using COPE and FqMerger. Contigs were aligned with BLAST to IMGT TRBV, TRBD and TRBJ reference genes, and CDR3 was defined per IMGT. Clonotypes above 0.1% frequency were classified as highly expanded clones. Shannon entropy was used to measure repertoire diversity, and the Gini coefficient was used to measure V-J evenness. A clonotype was considered public if more than one individual shared it. TCRdb passed the public sequencing reads through fastp at Q25 and MiXCR, retaining productive beta sequences. Every entry covers one CDR3 protein and lists the most common genes and DNA from its rows. In this record, the V and J calls reflect TCRdb's handling and not the investigators' own analysis. The sample records fewer than 550,000 distinct CDR3 sequences, about 15% of which are singletons. 20% to 25% of the sample rests with the top ten.

The sample was also linked to a second study, of T cells in Graves' hyperthyroidism and ophthalmopathy. As that second paper reports: A patient counted as having stable Graves' hyperthyroidism if no progression to ophthalmopathy occurred over 18 months of follow-up. Hyperthyroidism patients were aged 18 to 65 years and newly diagnosed, with disease duration of less than 2 months. Exclusion was applied to patients with uncontrolled infections, other autoimmune diseases, pregnancy or lactation. Diagnoses relied on clinical symptoms, serum thyroxine and TRAb, thyroid ultrasound and orbital computed tomography. The first round of RT-PCR for the TCR CDR3 was performed with the HTBI primer set and the Qiagen OneStep RT-PCR kit. Most expanded thyroid clonotypes (frequency above 0.001) were also detected in blood, suggesting blood repertoires may reflect thyroid immune responses. In cross-validation, a model built on a 13 V-J signature told ophthalmopathy apart from stable hyperthyroidism with less than 90% sensitivity and around 84% specificity, and in testing the same model reached 80%/75%. In validation, the model predicted progression to ophthalmopathy a median of 6.5 months before onset, with about 64% sensitivity and about 72% specificity. To identify TCR V-J signatures that set the groups apart, the researchers used a discovery cohort of 100 patients, made up of 40 to 45 with Graves' ophthalmopathy and about 55 with stable Graves' hyperthyroidism. An independent validation cohort of around 20 hyperthyroidism patients and about 15 patients who later progressed to ophthalmopathy tested prospective prediction of ophthalmopathy. For training and testing, the 100 or so patients in the discovery cohort were randomly divided in a 7:3 ratio. In addition, the study compared T-cell repertoires in thyroid tissue and in blood from roughly 6 Graves' hyperthyroidism patients. Following sampling, methimazole starting at 30 mg daily was given to hyperthyroidism patients, and high-dose intravenous methylprednisolone was given to ophthalmopathy patients. A second multiplex PCR round built the libraries, followed by size selection and purification. Paired-end sequencing of the libraries was performed with 100 bp reads on an Illumina HiSeq2000. Raw data were processed with SOAPnuke, discarding reads with adapters, uncalled bases, mean Phred below 15, or no exact constant-primer or identifier match. High-quality paired reads were merged using COPE v1.2.5, and each unique nucleotide sequence was defined as a clonotype. Clonotypes were aligned to IMGT TRBV, TRBD and TRBJ reference segments using MiTCR v1.1. Analysis was restricted to V-J combinations with a frequency above 0.0001, which covered 99% to 99.2% of repertoires. The TCS score was defined as F50 (clonal expansion) divided by E x V (chaos), with BLOSUM62-based TCRdist calculated between CDR3 peptides within each V-J. Welch's t-statistics and random forest reduced fewer than 600 V-J features to 13, which were used in a naive Bayes classifier (R e1071). Sample size was not statistically predetermined, and investigators were not blinded to group allocation. The paper reports TCR Vbeta CDR3 sequencing of some 140 peripheral blood samples: over 40 ophthalmopathy, under 80 hyperthyroidism and around 17 progressor patients.

Sequenced here: peripheral blood mononuclear cells (PBMCs), sampled at new diagnosis, from a patient treated with antithyroid drugs. The receptor was isolated from a woman aged 35 to 60 with Graves disease. Donor details come from another sample of the same person, matched by shared clones. The chain uses TRBV27 and TRBJ2-6, and perhaps TRBD1 as D gene, on 6 matching bases. CDR3 reads: CASSWGPGANVLTF. The base sequence is TGTGCCAGCAGTTGGGGGCCTGGGGCCAACGTCCTGACTTTC.